This T cell receptor beta chain came from a study of STAT5B mutations in CD4+ large granular lymphocyte leukemia. Study-wide results and limits: Main leukemic clonotypes were patient-specific, but 20% to 25% appeared at low frequency elsewhere.

Authors' data handling: The detection floor for productive clonotype frequency was 2.59 x 10-5. Here immunoSEQ multiplex PCR was the method, and the copy in TCRdb shows in-frame clones only, minus some. V and J calls and clone size come straight from that table; D and trimming were deduced from the DNA. Of about 30,000 clones in the sample, around 73% were seen once. Of note for this clone: Its antigen is still unknown.

The V gene's germline CDR1 is KGHSH and CDR2 LQKENI. V was clipped by 8 bases and J by 3 bases; unmatched bases: 2. The CDR3 sequence is 14 residues long. The sequence was obtained from a human donor in good health. The sample was CD4+ T cells from blood buffy coats. J is TRBJ2-1 and V is TRBV18; 12 nucleotides align to TRBD2. The CDR3 DNA follows: TGTGCCAGCAGGACTAGCGGGAACTACAATGAGCAGTTCTTC. This gives the protein CASRTSGNYNEQFF.